What follows are 23 T cell receptor beta chains derived from one specimen sequenced in a study of T cells in Graves' hyperthyroidism and ophthalmopathy. The TCR beta CDR3 regions underwent amplification using RNA transcripts as the source. When the TCR CDR3 underwent first-round RT-PCR, the HTBI primer set was used. TCRdb re-derived calls from the multiplex PCR reads in MiXCR, one entry per CDR3 protein. The repertoire includes 600,000 to 700,000 distinct CDR3 sequences, over 12% of them detected once, and 4% to 5.5% sits in the top ten. Sequencing was carried out using blood. These receptors came from a woman between 35 and 50 years old with Graves' ophthalmopathy.

There are many counts of this clonotype. For the CDR3, the DNA is TGTGCCAGCAAACCCTACGGGGCGGGACAAGAGACCCAGTACTTC. It translates to CASKPYGAGQETQYF. The rearrangement joins TRBV6-5 to TRBJ2-5; D might be TRBD2 (6 bases). Trimming took 7 bases from V and 2 from J, leaving 17 bases between them. The germline V gene encodes CDR1 MNHEY and CDR2 SVGAGI. The CDR3 has 15 residues.

This clonotype was recorded many times. The V and J genes are TRBV6-2 or TRBV6-3 and TRBJ2-7, with TRBD2 matching 10 bases. This CDR3 contains 14 residues. The V segment lost 6 bases and the J segment 7 bases; nucleotides outside the gene matches: 9. Germline V gene lookup returns CDR1 MNHEY and CDR2 SVGEGT. CDR3 nucleotides: TGTGCCAGCAGCGCCAAGCGGGAGGGCCGGGAGCAGTACTTC. It codes for CASSAKREGREQYF.

This clonotype was detected ten times or more. The chain has TRBV12-3 or TRBV12-4 and TRBJ2-2; no definite D call. The CDR3 sequence is 14 residues long. The V and J ends lost 4 bases and 4 bases respectively, with 10 bases between them. The CDR3 sequence is CASSSIGITGELFF. In DNA, the CDR3 is TGTGCCAGCAGTTCAATAGGGATCACCGGGGAGCTGTTTTTT.

This clonotype has a count of ten or more. The chain has TRBV6-1 and TRBJ1-2; TRBD1 is a possible D gene (6 bases). CDR1 is MNHNS, CDR2 SASEGT, per germline. The ends were cut back, 6 bases at V and 8 bases at J, with 22 bases in the middle. The CDR3 consists of 15 residues. The CDR3 spells CASRDWNRQEGGYTF. CDR3 DNA: TGTGCCAGCAGGGATTGGAACCGACAGGAGGGAGGCTACACCTTC.

This clonotype was observed a handful of times. V and J are TRBV28 and TRBJ2-7; 9 nucleotides match TRBD1. There are 15 residues in the CDR3. V lost 7 bases, J lost 3 bases, and 10 bases stayed unmatched. Germline V CDR1 and CDR2: MDHEN, SYDVKM. This chain's CDR3 is CASKTNRQGVYEQYF. In DNA form, the CDR3 reads TGTGCCAGCAAAACAAATCGACAGGGGGTCTACGAGCAGTACTTC. Based on the CDR3 plus reference TRBV28 and TRBJ2-7, the full variable domain is DVKVTQSSRYLVKRTGEKVFLECVQDMDHENMFWYRQDPGLGLRLIYFSYDVKMKEKGDIPEGYSVSREKKERFSLILESASTNQTSMYLCASKTNRQGVYEQYFGPGTRLTVT.

At least ten counts were recorded for this clonotype. The V gene is TRBV28, the J gene TRBJ2-7, with D unresolved. Trimming left V 4 bases short and J 1 base short, with 17 bases between. The CDR3 loop spans 16 amino acids. Germline V gene sequence: CDR1 MDHEN, CDR2 SYDVKM. The CDR3 DNA sequence: TGTGCCAGCAGTTCCCTAACAACAGTAGCTTCCTACGAGCAGTACTTC. This translates into CASSSLTTVASYEQYF.

This clonotype was recorded a few times. This chain links TRBV29-1 with TRBJ1-1, with 8 bases matching TRBD1. This CDR3 comprises 11 residues. Per the germline V gene, CDR1 is SQVTM and CDR2 is ANQGSEA. The V gene end was trimmed by 7 bases and the J gene end by 6 bases; junction bases not matched to a gene: 4. The CDR3 DNA reads as TGCAGCGCCCGGACAGGGCCTGAAGCTTTCTTT. It encodes CSARTGPEAFF. Drawing the rest from reference TRBV29-1 and TRBJ1-1, the complete variable domain is SAVISQKPSRDICQRGTSLTIQCQVDSQVTMMFWYRQQPGQSLTLIATANQGSEATYESGFVIDKFPISRPNLTFSTLTVSNMSPEDSSIYLCSARTGPEAFFGQGTRLTVV.

This clonotype was detected ten times or more. The chain has TRBV27 and TRBJ1-5; D is unclear. CDR1 is MNHEY, CDR2 SMNVEV, per germline (reference sequence). The CDR3 runs 13 residues. V gave up 0 bases and J gave up 9 bases, with 9 bases separating them. CDR3 nucleotide sequence: TGTGCCAGCAGTTTATCATCGATCTTGCCCCAGCATTTT. Protein sequence: CASSLSSILPQHF.

This clonotype was seen at least ten times. The chain links TRBV6-1 to TRBJ1-5, with D possibly matching TRBD1 (5 bases). The germline V gene has CDR1 MNHNS and CDR2 SASEGT. The CDR3 contains 14 residues. V lost 4 bases and J 11 bases, leaving 18 bases between the germline ends. The CDR3 is CASSVRSQGRAQHF. The CDR3 coding sequence is TGTGCCAGCAGTGTTCGATCTCAGGGAAGGGCCCAGCATTTT.

DNA of the CDR3: TGTGCCAGCAGTTACTATTGGCAGCTGAACACTGAAGCTTTCTTT. Its protein product is CASSYYWQLNTEAFF. The chain uses TRBV6-5 and TRBJ1-1; D is uncertain. V gave up 1 base and J gave up 0 bases, with 9 bases separating them. This CDR3 spans 15 amino acids. Per germline, CDR1 MNHEY and CDR2 SVGAGI.

The V gene is TRBV11-2, the J gene TRBJ2-7; D tentatively fits TRBD1 or TRBD2 (5 bases each). CDR1 is SGHAT, CDR2 FQNNGV, per germline. The CDR3 has 13 residues. Trimming took off 5 bases at V and 6 bases at J, with 14 bases between the two ends. The DNA for the CDR3 is TGTGCCAGCAGCCCCGGGGCTTACGCCGAGCAGTACTTC. Protein: CASSPGAYAEQYF.

This clonotype was found many times. The V call is TRBV30, the J call TRBJ2-5, with D tentatively TRBD2 (6 bases). V lost 4 bases, J lost 0 bases, and 15 bases lay in between. The CDR3 extends over 15 amino acids. Germline CDR1 GTSNPN, CDR2 SVGIG (reference sequence). The CDR3 DNA follows: TGTGCCTGGATAGATATGGGGGACTACCAAGAGACCCAGTACTTC. As protein: CAWIDMGDYQETQYF. Full variable domain (rest looked up from reference TRBV30 and TRBJ2-5): SQTIHQWPATLVQPVGSPLSLECTVEGTSNPNLYWYRQAAGRGLQLLFYSVGIGQISSEVPQNLSASRPQDRQFILSSKKLLLSDSGFYLCAWIDMGDYQETQYFGPGTRLLVL.

Turning to this clonotype: The final CDR3 position lacks the conserved phenylalanine or tryptophan, pointing to a likely read error. This chain links TRBV2 with TRBJ1-3; D is unclear. The V end was cut by 5 bases, the J end by 3 bases, with 8 bases between. CDR1 and CDR2 from the germline V gene are SNHLY and FYNNEI. This CDR3 region has 13 residues. CDR3 sequence: CASSRGYGNTIYS. Written as DNA, the CDR3 is TGTGCCAGCAGTCGGGGTTATGGAAACACCATATATTCT.

This clonotype appeared many times. CDR3 protein: CASSVVGSYLEKYF. CDR3 coding DNA: TGTGCCAGCAGTGTGGTCGGGAGTTACTTGGAGAAGTACTTC. This chain connects TRBV2 to TRBJ2-7; TRBD2 is a possible D gene (6 bases). From germline, CDR1 is SNHLY and CDR2 FYNNEI. The CDR3 length is 14 residues. The V and J ends lost 4 bases and 11 bases respectively, with 21 bases between them.

V usage is TRBV19 and J usage is TRBJ1-3, with a tentative D call TRBD1 (5 bases). Per germline, CDR1 LNHDA and CDR2 SQIVND (reference sequence). The CDR3 length is 13 residues. V lost 7 bases and J lost 0, with 7 bases in between. The CDR3 loop reads CASTGVSGNTIYF. In DNA form, the CDR3 reads TGTGCCAGTACGGGGGTCTCTGGAAACACCATATATTTT.

A word on this clonotype: A read error may be the cause here, since a much bigger clone is one base away. This sequence joins TRBV28 and TRBJ2-2; D is unclear. V was clipped by 4 bases and J by 4 bases, with 4 bases between them. This CDR3 region has 12 residues. From germline, CDR1 is MDHEN and CDR2 SYDVKM. The CDR3 reads CASSSFTGELFF. The CDR3 DNA is TGTGCCAGCAGTTCTTTCACCGGGGAGCTGTTTTTT.

This clonotype appeared many times. The rearrangement uses TRBV11-2 and TRBJ1-1, with TRBD1 matching over 8 bases. Germline lookup yields CDR1 SGHAT and CDR2 FQNNGV. This CDR3 region has 15 residues. The ends lost 0 bases at V and 3 bases at J; junction bases unmatched: 3. CDR3 bases: TGTGCCAGCAGCTTAGAGGAACAGGGGGACACTGAAGCTTTCTTT. It translates to CASSLEEQGDTEAFF.

This clonotype was detected many times. The J gene is TRBJ2-5, the V gene TRBV12-3 or TRBV12-4; D may be TRBD1 (6 bases). Trimming took 6 bases from V and 4 from J, leaving 18 bases between them. This CDR3 comprises 15 residues. CDR3 protein: CASSLQGLQGETQYF. The CDR3 nucleotides are TGTGCCAGCAGCCTACAGGGCCTACAGGGAGAGACCCAGTACTTC.

This clonotype appeared once. The chain couples TRBV12-3 or TRBV12-4 to TRBJ2-7; TRBD1 agrees at 9 bases. With 10 bases clipped from V and 4 bases from J, the junction kept 8 bases outside the gene matches. This CDR3 is built from 13 residues. CDR3 nucleotides: TGTGCCACTACGGGACAGGGAGTTTACGAGCAGTACTTC. Amino acid sequence: CATTGQGVYEQYF.

This rearrangement joins TRBV6-1 to TRBJ2-5; D is undetermined. CDR1 MNHNS and CDR2 SASEGT come from the germline V gene. The CDR3 is made up of 13 amino acids. Trimming took off 5 bases at V and 3 bases at J, with 10 bases between the two ends. CDR3 nucleotide sequence: TGTGCCAGCAGTCCTCGGGCCGAAGAGACCCAGTACTTC. The encoded protein is CASSPRAEETQYF.

The table lists this clonotype with many counts. The chain uses TRBV12-3 or TRBV12-4 and TRBJ2-7; D could derive from TRBD1 or TRBD2 (5 bases each). The V and J ends lost 8 bases and 1 base respectively, with 12 bases between them. There are 13 residues in the CDR3. The CDR3 coding sequence is TGTGCCAGCTCCGGGACGTCATCCTACGAGCAGTACTTC. Amino acids: CASSGTSSYEQYF.

This clonotype was seen many times. The rearrangement joins TRBV7-2 to TRBJ2-2; a possible D gene is TRBD2 (6 bases). The CDR3 is made up of 17 amino acids. CDR1 SGHTA and CDR2 FQGNSA come from the germline V gene. V lost 0 bases, J lost 0 bases, and 11 bases lay in between. The CDR3 is CASSLAARRANTGELFF. CDR3 bases: TGTGCCAGCAGCTTAGCCGCTAGGAGGGCGAACACCGGGGAGCTGTTTTTT.

The chain couples TRBV9 to TRBJ1-1; D uncertain. Trimming left V 2 bases short and J 8 bases short, with 13 bases between. The germline V gene encodes CDR1 SGDLS and CDR2 YYNGEE. The CDR3 runs 13 residues. The CDR3 coding sequence is TGTGCCAGCAGCGTCTCGGTTGAAACAGAAGCTTTCTTT. Its translation is CASSVSVETEAFF. The variable domain in full, with the rest retrieved from reference TRBV9 and TRBJ1-1, is DSGVTQTPKHLITATGQRVTLRCSPRSGDLSVYWYQQSLDQGLQFLIQYYNGEERAKGNILERFSAQQFPDLHSELNLSSLELGDSALYFCASSVSVETEAFFGQGTRLTVV.